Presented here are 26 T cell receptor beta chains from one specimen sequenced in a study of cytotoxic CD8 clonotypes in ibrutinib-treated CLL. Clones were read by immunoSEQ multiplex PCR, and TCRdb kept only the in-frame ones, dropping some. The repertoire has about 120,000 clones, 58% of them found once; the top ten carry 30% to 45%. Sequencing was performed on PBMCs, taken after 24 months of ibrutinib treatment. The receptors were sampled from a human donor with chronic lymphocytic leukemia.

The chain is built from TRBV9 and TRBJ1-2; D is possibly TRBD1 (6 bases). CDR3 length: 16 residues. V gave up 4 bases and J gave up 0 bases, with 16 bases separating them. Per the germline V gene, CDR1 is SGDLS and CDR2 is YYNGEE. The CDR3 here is CASSLGGSQANYGYTF. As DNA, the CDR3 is TGTGCCAGCAGCTTAGGGGGGTCCCAAGCTAACTATGGCTACACCTTC. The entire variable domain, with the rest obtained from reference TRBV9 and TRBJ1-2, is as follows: DSGVTQTPKHLITATGQRVTLRCSPRSGDLSVYWYQQSLDQGLQFLIQYYNGEERAKGNILERFSAQQFPDLHSELNLSSLELGDSALYFCASSLGGSQANYGYTFGSGTRLTVV.

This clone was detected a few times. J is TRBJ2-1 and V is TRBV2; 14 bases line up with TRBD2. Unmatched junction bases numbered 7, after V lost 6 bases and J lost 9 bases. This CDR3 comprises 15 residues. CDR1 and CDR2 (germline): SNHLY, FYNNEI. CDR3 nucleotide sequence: TGTGCCAGCAGGGAGACTAGCGGGGGGGCCAGTGAGCAGTTCTTC. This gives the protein CASRETSGGASEQFF.

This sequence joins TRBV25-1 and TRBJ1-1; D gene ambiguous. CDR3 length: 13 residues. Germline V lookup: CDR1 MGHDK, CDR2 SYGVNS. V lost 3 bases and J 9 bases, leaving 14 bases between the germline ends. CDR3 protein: CASSDAGGLKAFF. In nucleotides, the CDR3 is TGTGCCAGCAGTGATGCCGGCGGTCTCAAAGCTTTCTTT.

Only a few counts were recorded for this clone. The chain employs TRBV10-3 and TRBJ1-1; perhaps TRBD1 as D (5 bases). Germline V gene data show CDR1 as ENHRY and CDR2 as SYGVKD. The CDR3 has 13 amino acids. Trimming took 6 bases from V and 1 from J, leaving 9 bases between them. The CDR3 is CAISKQENTEAFF. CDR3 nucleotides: TGTGCCATCAGCAAACAGGAGAACACTGAAGCTTTCTTT.

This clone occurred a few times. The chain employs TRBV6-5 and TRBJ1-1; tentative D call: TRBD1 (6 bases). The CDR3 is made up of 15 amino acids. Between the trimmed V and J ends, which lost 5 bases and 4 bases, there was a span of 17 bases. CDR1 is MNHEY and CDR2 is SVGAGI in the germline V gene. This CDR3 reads CASSNQQGFSTEAFF. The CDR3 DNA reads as TGTGCCAGCAGTAACCAACAGGGTTTTAGCACTGAAGCTTTCTTT.

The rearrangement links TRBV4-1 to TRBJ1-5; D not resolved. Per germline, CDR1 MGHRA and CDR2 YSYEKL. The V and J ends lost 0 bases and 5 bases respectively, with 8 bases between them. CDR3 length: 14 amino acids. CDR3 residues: CASSQEGSDQPQHF. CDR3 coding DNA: TGCGCCAGCAGCCAAGAGGGTTCTGATCAGCCCCAGCATTTT.

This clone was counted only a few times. CDR3: CASSRSDRDQETQYF. CDR3 sequence (DNA): TGTGCCAGCAGCCGCTCCGACAGAGACCAAGAGACCCAGTACTTC. The V and J genes are TRBV5-6 and TRBJ2-5; D might be TRBD1 (5 bases). Trimming stripped 4 bases from V and 0 bases from J, with 13 bases between. This CDR3 has 15 residues. Germline assignment: CDR1 SGHDT and CDR2 YYEEEE.

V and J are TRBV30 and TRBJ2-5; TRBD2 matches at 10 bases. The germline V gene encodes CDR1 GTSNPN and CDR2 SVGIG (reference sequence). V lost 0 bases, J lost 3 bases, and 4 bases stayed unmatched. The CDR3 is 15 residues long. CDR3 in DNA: TGTGCCTGGAGTGTAAGAGCGGGGGGGAAAGAGACCCAGTACTTC. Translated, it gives CAWSVRAGGKETQYF.

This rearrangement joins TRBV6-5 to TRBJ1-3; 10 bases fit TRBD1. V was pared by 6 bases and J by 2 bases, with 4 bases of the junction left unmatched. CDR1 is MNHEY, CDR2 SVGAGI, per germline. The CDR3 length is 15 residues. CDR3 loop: CASRQDRGPGNTIYF. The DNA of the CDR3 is TGTGCCAGCAGACAAGACAGGGGGCCTGGAAACACCATATATTTT.

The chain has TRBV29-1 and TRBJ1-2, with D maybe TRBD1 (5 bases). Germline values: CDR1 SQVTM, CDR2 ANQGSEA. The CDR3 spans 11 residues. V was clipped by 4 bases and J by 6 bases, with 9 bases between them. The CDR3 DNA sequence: TGCAGCGTTGTCCCCAGGGATGGCTACACCTTC. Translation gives CSVVPRDGYTF.

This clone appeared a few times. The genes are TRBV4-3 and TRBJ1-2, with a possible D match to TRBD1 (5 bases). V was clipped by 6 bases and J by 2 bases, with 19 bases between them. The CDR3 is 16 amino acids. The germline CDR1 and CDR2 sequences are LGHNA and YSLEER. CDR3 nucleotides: TGCGCCAGCAGTCCCGGGGCAGGTTCACCCAACTATGGCTACACCTTC. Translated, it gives CASSPGAGSPNYGYTF.

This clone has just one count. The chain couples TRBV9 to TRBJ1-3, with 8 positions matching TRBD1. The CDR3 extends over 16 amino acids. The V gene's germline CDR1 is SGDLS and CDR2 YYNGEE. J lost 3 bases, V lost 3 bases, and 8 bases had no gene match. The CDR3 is CASSERRGQGGNTIYF. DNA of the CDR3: TGTGCCAGCAGCGAACGCAGGGGGCAGGGTGGAAACACCATATATTTT.

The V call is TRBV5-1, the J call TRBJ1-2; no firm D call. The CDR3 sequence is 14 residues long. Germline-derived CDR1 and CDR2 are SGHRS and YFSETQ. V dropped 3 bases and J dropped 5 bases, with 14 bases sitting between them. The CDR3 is CASSSGSGFYGYTF. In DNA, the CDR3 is TGCGCCAGCAGCTCAGGTTCTGGGTTTTATGGCTACACCTTC.

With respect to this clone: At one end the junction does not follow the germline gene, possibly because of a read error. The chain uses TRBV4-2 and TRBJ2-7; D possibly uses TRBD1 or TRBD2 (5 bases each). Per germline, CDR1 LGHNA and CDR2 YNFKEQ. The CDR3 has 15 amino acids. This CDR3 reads CASSQGTASSYEQYF. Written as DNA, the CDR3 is TGTGCCAGCAGTCAAGGGACGGCAAGCTCCTACGAGCAGTACTTC.

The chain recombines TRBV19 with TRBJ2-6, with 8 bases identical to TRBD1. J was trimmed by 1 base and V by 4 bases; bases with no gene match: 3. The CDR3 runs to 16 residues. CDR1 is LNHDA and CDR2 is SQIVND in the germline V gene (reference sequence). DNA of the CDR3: TGTGCCAGTAGTAACGGACAGGGATCTGGGGCCAACGTCCTGACTTTC. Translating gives CASSNGQGSGANVLTF. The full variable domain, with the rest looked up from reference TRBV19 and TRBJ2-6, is DGGITQSPKYLFRKEGQNVTLSCEQNLNHDAMYWYRQDPGQGLRLIYYSQIVNDFQKGDIAEGYSVSREKKESFPLTVTSAQKNPTAFYLCASSNGQGSGANVLTFGAGSRLTVL.

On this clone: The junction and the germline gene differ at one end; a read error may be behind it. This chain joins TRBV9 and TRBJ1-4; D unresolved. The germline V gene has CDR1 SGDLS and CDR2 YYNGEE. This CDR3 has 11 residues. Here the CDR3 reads CASSQWEGMLF. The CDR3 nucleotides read TGTGCCAGCAGCCAGTGGGAGGGCATGCTTTTT.

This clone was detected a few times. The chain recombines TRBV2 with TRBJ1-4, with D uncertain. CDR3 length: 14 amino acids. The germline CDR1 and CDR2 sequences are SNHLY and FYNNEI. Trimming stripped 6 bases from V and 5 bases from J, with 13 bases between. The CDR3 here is CASRRVPQNEKLFF. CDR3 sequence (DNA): TGTGCCAGCAGAAGGGTTCCGCAAAATGAAAAACTGTTTTTT.

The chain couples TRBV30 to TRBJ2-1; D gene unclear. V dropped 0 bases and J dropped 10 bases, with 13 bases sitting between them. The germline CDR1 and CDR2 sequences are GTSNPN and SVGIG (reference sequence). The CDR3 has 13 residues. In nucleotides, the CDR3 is TGTGCCTGGAGTGTAAACTTAGGCTGGGAGCAGTTCTTC. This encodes CAWSVNLGWEQFF.

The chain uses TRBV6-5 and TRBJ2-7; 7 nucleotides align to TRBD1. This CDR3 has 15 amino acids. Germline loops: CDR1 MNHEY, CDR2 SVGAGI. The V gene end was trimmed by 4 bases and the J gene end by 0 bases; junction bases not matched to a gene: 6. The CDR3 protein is CASSSRTGNSYEQYF. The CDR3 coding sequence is TGTGCCAGCAGTTCCAGGACAGGCAACTCCTACGAGCAGTACTTC.

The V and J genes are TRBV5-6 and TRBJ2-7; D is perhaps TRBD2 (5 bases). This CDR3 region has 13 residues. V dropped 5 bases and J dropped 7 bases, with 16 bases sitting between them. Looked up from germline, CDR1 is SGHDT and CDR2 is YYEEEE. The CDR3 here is CASRSRAGSEQYF. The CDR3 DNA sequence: TGTGCCAGCAGGTCGAGGGCGGGCAGTGAGCAGTACTTC.

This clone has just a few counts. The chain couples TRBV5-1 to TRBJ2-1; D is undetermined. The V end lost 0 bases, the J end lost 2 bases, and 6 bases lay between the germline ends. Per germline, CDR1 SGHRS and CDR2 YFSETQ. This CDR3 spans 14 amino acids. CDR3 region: CASSLEGTYNEQFF. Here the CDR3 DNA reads TGCGCCAGCAGCTTGGAAGGGACCTACAATGAGCAGTTCTTC.

The DNA of the CDR3 is TGTGCCAGCAGCTTGGAAGGCCCCCGGACCTATGGCTACACCTTC. As protein: CASSLEGPRTYGYTF. The chain is built from TRBV5-6 and TRBJ1-2; D is ambiguous. V dropped 0 bases and J dropped 4 bases, with 13 bases sitting between them. The CDR3 loop spans 15 amino acids. The germline gives CDR1 SGHDT, CDR2 YYEEEE.

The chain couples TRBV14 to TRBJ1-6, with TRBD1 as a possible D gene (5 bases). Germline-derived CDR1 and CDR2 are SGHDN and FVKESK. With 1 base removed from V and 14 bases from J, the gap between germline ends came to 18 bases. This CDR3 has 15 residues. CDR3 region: CASSQAGTRGLALHF. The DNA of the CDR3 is TGTGCCAGCAGCCAAGCCGGGACCCGGGGACTTGCCCTCCACTTT.

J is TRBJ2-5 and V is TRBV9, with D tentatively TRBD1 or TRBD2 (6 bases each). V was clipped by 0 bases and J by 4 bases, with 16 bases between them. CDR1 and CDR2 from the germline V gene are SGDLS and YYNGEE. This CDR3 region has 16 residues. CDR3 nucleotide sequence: TGTGCCAGCAGCGTAGGGGTAGGGGGGTCACTAGAGACCCAGTACTTC. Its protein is CASSVGVGGSLETQYF.

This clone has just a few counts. In DNA, the CDR3 is TGCGCCAGCAGCCGACAGGGCGGGGAGACCCAGTACTTC. Protein: CASSRQGGETQYF. This rearrangement joins TRBV23-1 to TRBJ2-5; 7 bases agree with TRBD1. TRBV23-1 is an ORF; its function is uncertain. The CDR3 is 13 residues long. Losses at the gene ends were 6 bases for V and 5 bases for J; bases not matched to a gene: 6.

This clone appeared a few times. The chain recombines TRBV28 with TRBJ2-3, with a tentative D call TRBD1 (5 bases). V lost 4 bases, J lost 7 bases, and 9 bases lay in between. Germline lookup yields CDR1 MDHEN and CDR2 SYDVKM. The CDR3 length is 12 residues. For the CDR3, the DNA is TGTGCCAGCAGTTATACAGGCTATACGCAGTATTTT. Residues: CASSYTGYTQYF.